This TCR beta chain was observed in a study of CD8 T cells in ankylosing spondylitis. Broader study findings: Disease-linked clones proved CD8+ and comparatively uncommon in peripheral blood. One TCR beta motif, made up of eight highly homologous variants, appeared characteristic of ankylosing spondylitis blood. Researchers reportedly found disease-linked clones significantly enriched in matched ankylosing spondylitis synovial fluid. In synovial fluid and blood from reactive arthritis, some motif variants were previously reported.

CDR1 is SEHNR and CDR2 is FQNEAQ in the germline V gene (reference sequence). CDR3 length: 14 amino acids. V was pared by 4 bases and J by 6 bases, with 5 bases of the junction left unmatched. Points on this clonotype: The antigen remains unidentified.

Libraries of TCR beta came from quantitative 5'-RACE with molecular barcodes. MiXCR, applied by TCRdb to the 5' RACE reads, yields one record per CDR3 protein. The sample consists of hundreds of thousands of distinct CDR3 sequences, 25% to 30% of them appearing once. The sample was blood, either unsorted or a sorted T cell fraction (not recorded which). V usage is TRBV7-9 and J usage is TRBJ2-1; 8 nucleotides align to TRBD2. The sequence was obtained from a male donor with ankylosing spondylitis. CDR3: CASSYGLASNEQFF. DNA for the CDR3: TGTGCCAGCAGCTACGGACTAGCAAGCAATGAGCAGTTCTTC.